This T cell receptor beta chain emerged from a study of cytomegalovirus exposure and HLA in healthy donors. Study observations and caveats: The study labeled approximately 150 TCR beta chains cytomegalovirus-associated. When presence/absence was analysed, sequencing depth was taken to be roughly uniform across donors.

As concerns this clone: As yet, its antigen is unknown.

Both 60 Vbeta primers and 13 Jbeta primers went into the PCR. Repertoires were generated with immunoSEQ multiplex PCR, while TCRdb's copy carries only in-frame clones and drops some. Here the sample spans tens of thousands of clones, about three quarters being singletons. Unmatched junction bases numbered 9, after V lost 4 bases and J lost 3 bases. CDR3 length equals 16 residues. The germline V gene has CDR1 SGHRS and CDR2 YFSETQ. Sequencing was carried out using PBMCs. The sequence came from a woman in her thirties or forties in good health and CMV-seropositive. The chain couples TRBV5-1 to TRBJ2-5, with TRBD2 matching 10 bases. The CDR3 nucleotides are TGCGCCAGCAGCCTGGGCGTCAGCGGGAGGGAAGAGACCCAGTACTTC. Translation gives CASSLGVSGREETQYF.